The 27 T cell receptor beta chains presented below share a single source sample, sequenced in a study of T cells in Graves' hyperthyroidism and ophthalmopathy (dated by TCRdb to between 2019 and 2020). Preparation of the library involved multiplex PCR. Sequencing was performed on an Illumina HiSeq 2000. The TCR beta CDR3 regions were amplified from the RNA transcripts. A first-round RT-PCR of the TCR CDR3 used the HTBI primer set with the Qiagen OneStep RT-PCR kit. TCRdb cleaned the public reads at Q25 with fastp, built clones with MiXCR and kept in-frame beta chains. CDR3 protein sequences are deduplicated, and each keeps its most common genes and DNA. This sample holds 250,000 to 350,000 distinct CDR3 sequences; 16% were observed only once. The ten biggest clones cover roughly 31% of the sample. Sequenced material: blood. The receptor source for this set is a young man with Graves' hyperthyroidism.

Only a few counts were recorded for this clonotype. The chain combines TRBV25-1 with TRBJ2-7, with TRBD1 as a possible D gene (6 bases). CDR3 length equals 13 residues. Germline CDR1 reads MGHDK; CDR2 reads SYGVNS. Between the trimmed V and J ends, which lost 7 bases and 4 bases, there was a span of 14 bases. This CDR3 reads CASTGEYPYEQYF. In DNA, the CDR3 is TGTGCCAGCACAGGGGAATACCCTTACGAGCAGTACTTC.

The chain employs TRBV3-1 and TRBJ2-2, with D uncertain. This CDR3 is 12 amino acids long. Trimming removed 5 bases from V and 7 bases from J, with 8 bases in between. CDR1 and CDR2 from the germline V gene are LGHDT and YNNKEL (reference sequence). The chain's CDR3 is CASSSSSGELFF. CDR3 in DNA: TGTGCCAGCAGCTCATCCAGCGGGGAGCTGTTTTTT.

There are many counts of this clonotype. The V gene is TRBV5-6, the J gene TRBJ2-1, with D tentatively TRBD2 (6 bases). The CDR3 sequence is 15 residues long. Germline V gives CDR1 SGHDT, CDR2 YYEEEE. The ends were cut back, 2 bases at V and 1 base at J, with 10 bases in the middle. The CDR3, as DNA: TGTGCCAGCAGCTTACGGCTAGCGTCCTACAATGAGCAGTTCTTC. It codes for CASSLRLASYNEQFF.

This clonotype appeared many times. The chain joins TRBV18 to TRBJ1-6; D not resolved. V was trimmed by 3 bases and J by 7 bases, leaving 13 bases between them. This CDR3 is 15 amino acids long. The germline gives CDR1 KGHSH, CDR2 LQKENI. CDR3 bases: TGTGCCAGCTCACCGGGTCTCATCGTGAATTCACCCCTCCACTTT. Its translation: CASSPGLIVNSPLHF.

Concerning this clonotype itself: An end of the junction differs from the germline gene, which may be a read error. This chain uses TRBV7-7 with TRBJ2-1; 10 bases are shared with TRBD2. Germline lookup yields CDR1 SSHAT and CDR2 FNYEAQ (reference sequence). This CDR3 contains 15 residues. CDR3 sequence: CASSLAGDSVGEQFF. Written as DNA, the CDR3 is TGTGCTAGCAGCCTAGCGGGAGATTCTGTTGGCGAGCAGTTCTTC.

This clonotype has a handful of counts. Here the CDR3 DNA reads TGCGCCAGCAGCTTGGGACCCGGAGACACCATATATTTT. It translates to CASSLGPGDTIYF. V gene TRBV5-1 combines with J gene TRBJ1-3; D ambiguous. The CDR3 spans 13 residues. V lost 0 bases and J 8 bases, leaving 9 bases between the germline ends. CDR1 SGHRS and CDR2 YFSETQ come from the germline V gene.

This clonotype has more than one count but fewer than ten. V usage is TRBV4-1 and J usage is TRBJ2-7, with TRBD1 as a possible D gene (5 bases). The V end was cut by 3 bases, the J end by 1 base, with 10 bases between. Germline loops: CDR1 MGHRA, CDR2 YSYEKL. This CDR3 spans 14 amino acids. The CDR3 bases are TGCGCCAGCAGCCACTTGGGGCAATCCTACGAGCAGTACTTC. It codes for CASSHLGQSYEQYF.

A few counts support this clonotype. This chain joins TRBV20-1 and TRBJ2-1; 7 bases match TRBD2. The CDR3 is 14 residues long. Germline CDR1 and CDR2: DFQATT and SNEGSKA (reference sequence). Losses at the gene ends were 0 bases for V and 8 bases for J; bases not matched to a gene: 7. The CDR3 sequence is CSARELASSDEQFF. The CDR3 DNA is TGCAGTGCTAGAGAACTAGCGTCAAGCGATGAGCAGTTCTTC.

This clonotype was recorded many times. CDR3 region: CASSLDQDWAEQFF. The CDR3 DNA reads TGTGCCAGCAGCTTAGATCAGGATTGGGCTGAGCAGTTCTTC. The genes are TRBV11-3 and TRBJ2-1; D is uncertain. Trimming cost V 0 bases and J 9 bases, with 12 bases left between them. Germline V lookup: CDR1 SGHNT, CDR2 YENEEA. There are 14 residues in the CDR3.

This clonotype has at least ten counts. The V gene is TRBV7-2, the J gene TRBJ2-1; tentatively, D is TRBD2 (5 bases). Germline CDR1 SGHTA, CDR2 FQGNSA. V gave up 3 bases and J gave up 5 bases, with 14 bases separating them. This CDR3 has 15 residues. CDR3 DNA: TGTGCCAGCAGCTTTCGGACTTATGGGGACAATGAGCAGTTCTTC. Its protein is CASSFRTYGDNEQFF.

The chain joins TRBV19 to TRBJ2-3; D not resolved. This CDR3 is 15 amino acids long. Germline V gene lookup returns CDR1 LNHDA and CDR2 SQIVND (reference sequence). V lost 6 bases to trimming and J lost 0 bases, with 13 bases between them. The CDR3 DNA is TGTGCCAGTAGGATTATCCACCTGAGCACAGATACGCAGTATTTT. Amino acid sequence: CASRIIHLSTDTQYF.

This clonotype has at least ten counts. The chain is built from TRBV11-2 and TRBJ2-1; 7 nucleotides match TRBD1. This CDR3 contains 14 residues. V lost 3 bases to trimming and J lost 5 bases; unmatched junction nucleotides: 4. The germline gives CDR1 SGHAT, CDR2 FQNNGV. The CDR3 DNA sequence: TGTGCCAGCAGCTTGATCGGGACAGACAATGAGCAGTTCTTC. It translates to CASSLIGTDNEQFF. Variable domain in full (rest from reference TRBV11-2 and TRBJ2-1): EAGVAQSPRYKIIEKRQSVAFWCNPISGHATLYWYQQILGQGPKLLIQFQNNGVVDDSQLPKDRFSAERLKGVDSTLKIQPAKLEDSAVYLCASSLIGTDNEQFFGPGTRLTVL.

This clonotype was observed many times. The chain carries TRBV28 and TRBJ1-1; weak D call: TRBD1 (5 bases). The germline V gene encodes CDR1 MDHEN and CDR2 SYDVKM. This CDR3 comprises 14 residues. V lost 6 bases to trimming and J lost 4 bases, with 15 bases between them. The CDR3 DNA follows: TGTGCCAGCAGATGGGGCAACCTAGGCACTGAAGCTTTCTTT. Translation: CASRWGNLGTEAFF.

This clonotype was counted between two and nine times. V usage is TRBV9 and J usage is TRBJ2-3, with 11 bases identical to TRBD2. V shed 3 bases, J shed 3 bases, and the junction held 3 bases outside the gene matches. Germline V gene sequence: CDR1 SGDLS, CDR2 YYNGEE. There are 15 residues in the CDR3. The CDR3 here is CASSEGLAVTDTQYF. The CDR3 region has the DNA TGTGCCAGCAGCGAGGGACTAGCGGTGACAGATACGCAGTATTTT. Filled out from reference TRBV9 and TRBJ2-3, the complete variable domain reads DSGVTQTPKHLITATGQRVTLRCSPRSGDLSVYWYQQSLDQGLQFLIQYYNGEERAKGNILERFSAQQFPDLHSELNLSSLELGDSALYFCASSEGLAVTDTQYFGPGTRLTVL.

This clonotype was seen repeatedly, ten times or more. A read error may account for a junction end that differs from germline. The V call is TRBV2, the J call TRBJ2-2, with D uncertain. The V gene's germline CDR1 is SNHLY and CDR2 FYNNEI. There are 15 residues in the CDR3. The CDR3 spells CASREVGGNTGELFF. CDR3 DNA sequence: TGTGCCAGCAGAGAAGTGGGCGGGAACACCGGGGAGCTGTTTTTT.

V gene TRBV11-2 combines with J gene TRBJ1-1; unclear D gene. CDR1 SGHAT and CDR2 FQNNGV come from the germline V gene. This CDR3 is 15 amino acids long. V lost 5 bases and J lost 0, with 13 bases in between. In nucleotides, the CDR3 is TGTGCCAGCAGCCACCCGGACGGCATGAACACTGAAGCTTTCTTT. This gives the protein CASSHPDGMNTEAFF.

This clonotype was counted ten times or more. The chain carries TRBV18 and TRBJ1-1; 9 positions match TRBD1. The J segment lost 1 base and the V segment lost 4 bases, leaving 4 bases of the junction unmatched. Germline CDR1 KGHSH, CDR2 LQKENI. The CDR3 loop spans 15 amino acids. The CDR3 here is CASSLSGQGNTEAFF. The CDR3 region has the DNA TGTGCCAGCTCACTTTCGGGACAGGGGAACACTGAAGCTTTCTTT.

This clonotype was detected many times. The CDR3 DNA reads TGCGCCAGCAGCTTGGCCCGAGGACTAATGTTTAGGGACTACGAGCAGTACTTC. Translating it yields CASSLARGLMFRDYEQYF. The chain is built from TRBV5-1 and TRBJ2-7, with a weak D call TRBD2 (6 bases). CDR3 size: 18 residues. V lost 0 bases and J lost 3, with 22 bases in between. Per germline, CDR1 SGHRS and CDR2 YFSETQ.

This clonotype was detected only a few times. The chain employs TRBV2 and TRBJ2-7; no clear D. Germline values: CDR1 SNHLY, CDR2 FYNNEI. Trimming cost V 3 bases and J 8 bases, with 11 bases left between them. There are 12 residues in the CDR3. The CDR3 DNA follows: TGTGCCAGCAGTGAGTACCAAACCAAGCAGTACTTC. Residues: CASSEYQTKQYF.

This clonotype has at least ten counts. Sequence at one end of the junction differs from germline and may be a read error. The rearrangement uses TRBV2 and TRBJ1-5; D is ambiguous. The CDR3 is made up of 12 amino acids. Germline CDR1 is SNHLY and CDR2 is FYNNEI. The CDR3 DNA is TGTGCCAGCGGTGACGGGAATCAGCCCCAGCATTTT. As protein: CASGDGNQPQHF. The full variable domain, its missing parts supplied by reference TRBV2 and TRBJ1-5, is EPEVTQTPSHQVTQMGQEVILRCVPISNHLYFYWYRQILGQKVEFLVSFYNNEISEKSEIFDDQFSVERPDGSNFTLKIRSTKLEDSAMYFCASGDGNQPQHFGDGTRLSIL.

The chain has TRBV24-1 and TRBJ2-1; unclear D gene. Trimming took 1 base from V and 5 from J, leaving 8 bases between them. From germline, CDR1 is KGHDR and CDR2 SFDVKD. The CDR3 has 14 amino acids. The CDR3 is CATSDFGPNNEQFF. The CDR3 region has the DNA TGTGCCACCAGTGATTTTGGTCCGAACAATGAGCAGTTCTTC.

Many counts were recorded for this clonotype. This chain uses TRBV7-3 with TRBJ2-5; possibly TRBD2 for D (6 bases). Between the trimmed V and J ends, which lost 4 bases and 2 bases, there was a span of 14 bases. Germline CDR1 and CDR2: SGHTA and FQGTGA. CDR3 length: 15 residues. CDR3 sequence reads: CASSSTPGVQETQYF. The CDR3 DNA is TGTGCCAGCAGCTCCACCCCGGGAGTACAAGAGACCCAGTACTTC.

The rearrangement links TRBV20-1 to TRBJ2-7; D might be TRBD1 (5 bases). The V gene lost 3 bases and the J gene lost 4 bases, with 10 bases spanning the gap. CDR1 is DFQATT and CDR2 is SNEGSKA in the germline V gene (reference sequence). This CDR3 contains 12 residues. This CDR3 reads CSASVQGYEQYF. The DNA of the CDR3 is TGCAGTGCTAGTGTCCAGGGTTACGAGCAGTACTTC.

This clonotype was seen ten or more times. The chain has TRBV28 and TRBJ1-2; 7 bases are a match to TRBD1. The CDR3 contains 13 residues. Losses at the gene ends were 6 bases for V and 4 bases for J; bases not matched to a gene: 5. Looked up from germline, CDR1 is MDHEN and CDR2 is SYDVKM. CDR3 region: CASSLGQSYGYTF. The DNA for the CDR3 is TGTGCCAGCAGCCTGGGACAGTCCTATGGCTACACCTTC.

Regarding this clonotype: A much larger clone is a single base away; this may be a read error. The chain combines TRBV11-2 with TRBJ2-7; D assignment may be TRBD1 or TRBD2 (6 bases each). The CDR3 has 13 residues. Germline CDR1 is SGHAT and CDR2 is FQNNGV. Trimming removed 5 bases from V and 6 bases from J, with 14 bases in between. For the CDR3, the DNA is TGTGCCAGCAGCCCGATTCGGGGGCTCGAGCAGTACTTC. This sequence encodes CASSPIRGLEQYF.

This clonotype was found many times. This chain uses TRBV5-1 with TRBJ2-6; D gene ambiguous. Deletions cut 0 bases from V and 0 bases from J, with 7 bases between. The germline V gene encodes CDR1 SGHRS and CDR2 YFSETQ. The CDR3 covers 16 residues. CDR3 residues: CASSLGLTSGANVLTF. Here the CDR3 DNA reads TGCGCCAGCAGCTTGGGGCTCACCTCTGGGGCCAACGTCCTGACTTTC.

The rearrangement joins TRBV27 to TRBJ1-1; D not resolved. V lost 6 bases and J 3 bases, leaving 11 bases between the germline ends. The CDR3 spans 13 residues. Germline V gene data show CDR1 as MNHEY and CDR2 as SMNVEV (reference sequence). The CDR3 bases are TGTGCCAGCAGGCCCCGGGCTTACACTGAAGCTTTCTTT. It yields the protein CASRPRAYTEAFF.